The 4 T cell receptor beta chains below come from one sample, sequenced in a study of T cell responses to AZD1222 COVID-19 vaccine. The data were produced by immunoSEQ multiplex PCR, yet TCRdb's version contains in-frame clones alone and is incomplete. The table lists over 150,000 clones, 90% of them singletons. The specimen was peripheral blood, collected on day 0 of AZD1222 vaccination. The receptors here all came from an adult in good health.

This clone was observed a single time. V gene TRBV19 combines with J gene TRBJ1-1; unclear D gene. The CDR3 is 15 residues long. V gave up 5 bases and J gave up 5 bases, with 18 bases separating them. The germline CDR1 and CDR2 sequences are LNHDA and SQIVND (reference sequence). CDR3 loop: CASSFARTPSTEAFF. CDR3 bases: TGTGCCAGTAGTTTCGCCCGGACCCCTTCAACTGAAGCTTTCTTT.

The V gene is TRBV5-1, the J gene TRBJ2-7; D unclear. CDR3 size: 15 residues. Germline loops: CDR1 SGHRS, CDR2 YFSETQ. V dropped 4 bases and J dropped 2 bases, with 16 bases sitting between them. CDR3 protein: CASSERADSTYEQYF. The CDR3 DNA follows: TGCGCCAGCAGCGAACGAGCCGATTCAACCTACGAGCAGTACTTC.

The chain recombines TRBV29-1 with TRBJ1-2, with D perhaps TRBD1 (5 bases). Per the germline V gene, CDR1 is SQVTM and CDR2 is ANQGSEA. This CDR3 is built from 10 residues. V gave up 7 bases and J gave up 7 bases, with 10 bases separating them. The CDR3 spells CSAGDGGYTF. The CDR3, as DNA: TGCAGCGCGGGGGACGGTGGCTACACCTTC.

This chain links TRBV2 with TRBJ1-3; D possibly corresponds to TRBD1 (5 bases). The V end lost 5 bases, the J end lost 3 bases, and 14 bases lay between the germline ends. The CDR3 runs 15 residues. The germline V gene encodes CDR1 SNHLY and CDR2 FYNNEI. The CDR3 reads CASSSMGGSGNTIYF. The CDR3 nucleotides read TGTGCCAGCAGTAGCATGGGGGGGAGTGGAAACACCATATATTTT.